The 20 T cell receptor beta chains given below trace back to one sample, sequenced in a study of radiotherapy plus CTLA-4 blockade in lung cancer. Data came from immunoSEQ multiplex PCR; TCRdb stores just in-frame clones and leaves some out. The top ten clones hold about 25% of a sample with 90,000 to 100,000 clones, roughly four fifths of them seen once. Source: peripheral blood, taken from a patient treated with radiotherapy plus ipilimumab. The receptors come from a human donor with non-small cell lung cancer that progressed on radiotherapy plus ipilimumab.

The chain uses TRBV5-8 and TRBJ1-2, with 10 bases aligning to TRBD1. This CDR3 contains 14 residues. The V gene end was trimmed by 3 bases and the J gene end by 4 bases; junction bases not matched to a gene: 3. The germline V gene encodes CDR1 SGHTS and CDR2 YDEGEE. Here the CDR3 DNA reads TGTGCCAGCAGCTCGGGACAGGGGTTCTATGGCTACACCTTC. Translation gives CASSSGQGFYGYTF.

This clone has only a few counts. The CDR3 is CASGLAPFYEQYF. CDR3 in DNA: TGTGCCAGCGGACTAGCCCCTTTCTACGAGCAGTACTTC. V usage is TRBV27 and J usage is TRBJ2-7, with 8 bases that match TRBD2. V was clipped by 8 bases and J by 3 bases; unmatched bases: 6. The CDR3 has 13 amino acids. The germline V gene has CDR1 MNHEY and CDR2 SMNVEV (reference sequence).

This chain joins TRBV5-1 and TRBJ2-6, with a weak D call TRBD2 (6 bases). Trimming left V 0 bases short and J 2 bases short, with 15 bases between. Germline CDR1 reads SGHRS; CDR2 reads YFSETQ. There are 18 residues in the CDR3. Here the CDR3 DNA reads TGCGCCAGCAGCTTGGCGGAGGGGTGGTTAGCTGGGGCCAACGTCCTGACTTTC. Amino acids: CASSLAEGWLAGANVLTF.

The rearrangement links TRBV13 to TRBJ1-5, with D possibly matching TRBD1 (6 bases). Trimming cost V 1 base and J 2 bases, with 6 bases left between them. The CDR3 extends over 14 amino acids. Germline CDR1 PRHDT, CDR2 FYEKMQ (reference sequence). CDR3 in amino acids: CASSLAGGNQPQHF. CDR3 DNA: TGTGCCAGCAGCTTAGCAGGGGGCAATCAGCCCCAGCATTTT.

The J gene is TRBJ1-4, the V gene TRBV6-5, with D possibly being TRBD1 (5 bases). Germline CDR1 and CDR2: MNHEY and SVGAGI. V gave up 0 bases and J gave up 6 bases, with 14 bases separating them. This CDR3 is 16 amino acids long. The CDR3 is CASSYSGPTGDEKLFF. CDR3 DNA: TGTGCCAGCAGTTACTCGGGGCCAACGGGGGATGAAAAACTGTTTTTT.

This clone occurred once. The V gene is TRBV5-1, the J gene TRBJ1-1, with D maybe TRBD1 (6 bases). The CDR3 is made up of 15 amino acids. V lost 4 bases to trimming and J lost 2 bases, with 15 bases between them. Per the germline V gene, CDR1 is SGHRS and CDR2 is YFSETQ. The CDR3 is CASSPRTDRNTEAFF. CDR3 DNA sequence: TGCGCCAGCAGCCCCCGGACAGACAGAAACACTGAAGCTTTCTTT.

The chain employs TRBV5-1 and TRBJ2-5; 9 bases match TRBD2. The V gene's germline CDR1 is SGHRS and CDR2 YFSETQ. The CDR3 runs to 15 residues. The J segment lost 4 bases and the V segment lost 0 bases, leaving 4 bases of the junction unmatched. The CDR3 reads CASSLGNSGGETQYF. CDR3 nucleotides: TGCGCCAGCAGCTTGGGAAATAGCGGGGGAGAGACCCAGTACTTC.

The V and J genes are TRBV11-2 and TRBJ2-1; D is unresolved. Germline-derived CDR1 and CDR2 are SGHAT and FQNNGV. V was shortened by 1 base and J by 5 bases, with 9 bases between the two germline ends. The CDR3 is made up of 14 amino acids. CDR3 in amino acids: CASSLVPENNEQFF. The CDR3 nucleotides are TGTGCCAGCAGCTTAGTCCCAGAGAACAATGAGCAGTTCTTC.

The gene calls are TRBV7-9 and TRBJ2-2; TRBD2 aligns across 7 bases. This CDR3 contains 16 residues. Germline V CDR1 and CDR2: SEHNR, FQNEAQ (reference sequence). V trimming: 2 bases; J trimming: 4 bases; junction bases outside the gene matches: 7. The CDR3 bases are TGTGCCAGCAGCTTAAGCGGGGCAGATCGCACCGGGGAGCTGTTTTTT. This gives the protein CASSLSGADRTGELFF.

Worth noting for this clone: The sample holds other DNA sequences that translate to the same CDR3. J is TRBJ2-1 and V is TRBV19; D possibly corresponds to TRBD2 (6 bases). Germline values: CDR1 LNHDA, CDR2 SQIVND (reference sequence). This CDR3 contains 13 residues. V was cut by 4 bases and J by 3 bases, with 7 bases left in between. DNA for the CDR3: TGTGCCAGTAGTAGGGGACTCTACAATGAGCAGTTCTTC. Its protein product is CASSRGLYNEQFF. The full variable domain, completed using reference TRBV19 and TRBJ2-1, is DGGITQSPKYLFRKEGQNVTLSCEQNLNHDAMYWYRQDPGQGLRLIYYSQIVNDFQKGDIAEGYSVSREKKESFPLTVTSAQKNPTAFYLCASSRGLYNEQFFGPGTRLTVL.

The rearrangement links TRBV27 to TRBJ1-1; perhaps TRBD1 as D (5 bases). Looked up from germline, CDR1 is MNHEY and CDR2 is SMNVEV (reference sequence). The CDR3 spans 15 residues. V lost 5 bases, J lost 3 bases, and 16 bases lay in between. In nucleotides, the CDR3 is TGTGCCAGCAGTCTTACTAGGGGCGGGGACACTGAAGCTTTCTTT. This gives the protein CASSLTRGGDTEAFF.

The CDR3 region is CASSALSGYEQYV. The CDR3 bases are TGCGCCAGCAGTGCTTTGAGCGGCTACGAGCAGTACGTC. V is TRBV10-2 and J is TRBJ2-7; D is possibly TRBD2 (5 bases). Trimming removed 4 bases from V and 3 bases from J, with 10 bases in between. The germline CDR1 and CDR2 sequences are WSHSY and SAAADI. This CDR3 is built from 13 residues.

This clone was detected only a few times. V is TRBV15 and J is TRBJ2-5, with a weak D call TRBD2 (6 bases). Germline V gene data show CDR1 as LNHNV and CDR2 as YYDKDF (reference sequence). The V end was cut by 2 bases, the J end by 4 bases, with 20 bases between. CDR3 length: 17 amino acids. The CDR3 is CATSRSRDFGGRETQYF. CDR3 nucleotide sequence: TGTGCCACCAGCAGATCCAGGGATTTTGGGGGGAGAGAGACCCAGTACTTC.

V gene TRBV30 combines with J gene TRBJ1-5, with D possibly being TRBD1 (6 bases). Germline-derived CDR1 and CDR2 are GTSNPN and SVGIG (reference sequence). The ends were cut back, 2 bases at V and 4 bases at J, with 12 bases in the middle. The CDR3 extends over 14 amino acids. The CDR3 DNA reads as TGTGCCTGGAGTATAGGGCAGGGGAATCAGCCCCAGCATTTT. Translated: CAWSIGQGNQPQHF.

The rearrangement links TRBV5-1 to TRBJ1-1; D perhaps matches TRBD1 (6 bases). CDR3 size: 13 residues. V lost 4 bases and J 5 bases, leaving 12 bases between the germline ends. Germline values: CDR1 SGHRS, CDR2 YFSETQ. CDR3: CASSVTGRTEAFF. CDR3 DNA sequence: TGCGCCAGCAGCGTTACAGGGAGGACTGAAGCTTTCTTT.

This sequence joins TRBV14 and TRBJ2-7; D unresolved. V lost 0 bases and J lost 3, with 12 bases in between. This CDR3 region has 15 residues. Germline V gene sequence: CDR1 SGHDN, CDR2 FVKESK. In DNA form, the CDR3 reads TGTGCCAGCAGCCAAGATAGGCTACCTAACTACGAGCAGTACGTC. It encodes CASSQDRLPNYEQYV.

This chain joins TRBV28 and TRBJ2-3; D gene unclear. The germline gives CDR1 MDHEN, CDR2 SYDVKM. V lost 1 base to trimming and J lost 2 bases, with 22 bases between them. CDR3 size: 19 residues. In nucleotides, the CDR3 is TGTGCCAGCAGTTTATACCCCCCCCGATACCTTGATTTCACAGATACGCAGTATTTT. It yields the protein CASSLYPPRYLDFTDTQYF. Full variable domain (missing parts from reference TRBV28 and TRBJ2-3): DVKVTQSSRYLVKRTGEKVFLECVQDMDHENMFWYRQDPGLGLRLIYFSYDVKMKEKGDIPEGYSVSREKKERFSLILESASTNQTSMYLCASSLYPPRYLDFTDTQYFGPGTRLTVL.

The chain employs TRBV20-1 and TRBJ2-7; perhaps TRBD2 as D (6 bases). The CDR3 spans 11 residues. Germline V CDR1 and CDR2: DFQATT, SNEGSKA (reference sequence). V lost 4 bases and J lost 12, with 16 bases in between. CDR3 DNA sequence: TGCAGTGCTATCCCCTTCGGGGGAGGGTACTTC. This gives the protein CSAIPFGGGYF.

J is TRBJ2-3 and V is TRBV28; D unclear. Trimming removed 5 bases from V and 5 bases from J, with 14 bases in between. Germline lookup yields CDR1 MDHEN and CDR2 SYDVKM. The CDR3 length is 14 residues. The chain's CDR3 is CASSPKWAKDTQYF. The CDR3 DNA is TGTGCCAGCAGTCCTAAGTGGGCGAAAGATACGCAGTATTTT.

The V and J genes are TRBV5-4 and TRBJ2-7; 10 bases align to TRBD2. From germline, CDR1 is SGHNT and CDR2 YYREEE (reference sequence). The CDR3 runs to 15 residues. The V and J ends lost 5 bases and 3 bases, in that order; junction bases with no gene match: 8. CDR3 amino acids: CASSPSGTSDYEQYF. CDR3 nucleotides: TGTGCCAGCAGTCCATCTGGGACTAGCGACTACGAGCAGTACTTC.